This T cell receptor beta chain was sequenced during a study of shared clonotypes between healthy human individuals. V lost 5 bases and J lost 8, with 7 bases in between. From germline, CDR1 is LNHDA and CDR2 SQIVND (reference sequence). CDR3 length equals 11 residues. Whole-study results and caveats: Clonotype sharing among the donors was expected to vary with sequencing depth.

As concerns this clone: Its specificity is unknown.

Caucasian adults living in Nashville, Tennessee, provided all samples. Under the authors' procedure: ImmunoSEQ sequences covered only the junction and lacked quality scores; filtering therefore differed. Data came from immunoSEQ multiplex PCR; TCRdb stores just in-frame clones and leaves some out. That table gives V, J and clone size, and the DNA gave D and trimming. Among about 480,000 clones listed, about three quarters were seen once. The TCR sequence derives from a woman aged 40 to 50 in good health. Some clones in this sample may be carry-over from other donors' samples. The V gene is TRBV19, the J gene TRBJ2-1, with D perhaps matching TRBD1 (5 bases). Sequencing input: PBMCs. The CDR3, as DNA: TGTGCCAGTAGTCAGGGTTATGAGCAGTTCTTC. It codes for CASSQGYEQFF.